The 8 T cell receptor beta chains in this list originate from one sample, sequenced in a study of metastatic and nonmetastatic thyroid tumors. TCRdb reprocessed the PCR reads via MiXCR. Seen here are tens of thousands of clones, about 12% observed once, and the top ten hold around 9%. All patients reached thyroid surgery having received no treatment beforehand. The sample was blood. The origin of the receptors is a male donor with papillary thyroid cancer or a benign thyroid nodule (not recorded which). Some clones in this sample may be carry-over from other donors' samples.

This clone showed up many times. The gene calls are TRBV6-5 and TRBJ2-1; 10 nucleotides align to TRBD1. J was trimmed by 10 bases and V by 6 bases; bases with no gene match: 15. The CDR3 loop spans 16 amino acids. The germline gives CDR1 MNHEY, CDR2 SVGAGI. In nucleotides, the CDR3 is TGTGCCAGCAGCTACAGACTCCGGGACAGGGGATCGGAGCAGTTCTTC. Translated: CASSYRLRDRGSEQFF.

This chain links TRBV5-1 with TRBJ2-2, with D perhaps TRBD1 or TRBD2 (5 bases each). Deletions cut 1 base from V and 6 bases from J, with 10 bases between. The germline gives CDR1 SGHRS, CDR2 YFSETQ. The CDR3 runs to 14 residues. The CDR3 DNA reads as TGCGCCAGCAGCTTGTGGTTGGGGGCCGGGGAGCTGTTTTTT. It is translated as CASSLWLGAGELFF.

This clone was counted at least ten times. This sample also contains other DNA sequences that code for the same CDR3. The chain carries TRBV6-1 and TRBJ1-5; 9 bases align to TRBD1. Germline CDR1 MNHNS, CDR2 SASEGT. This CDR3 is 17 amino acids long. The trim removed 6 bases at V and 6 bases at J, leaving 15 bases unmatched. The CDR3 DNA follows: TGTGCCAGCAGGCACCTCGTAGCGGGACAGGGTAGTCAGCCCCAGCATTTT. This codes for CASRHLVAGQGSQPQHF.

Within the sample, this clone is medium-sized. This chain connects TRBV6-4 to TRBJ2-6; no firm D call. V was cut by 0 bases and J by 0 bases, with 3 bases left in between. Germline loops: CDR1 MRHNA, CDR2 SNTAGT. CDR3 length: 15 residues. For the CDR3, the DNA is TGTGCCAGCAGTGACTCACACTCTGGGGCCAACGTCCTGACTTTC. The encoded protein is CASSDSHSGANVLTF.

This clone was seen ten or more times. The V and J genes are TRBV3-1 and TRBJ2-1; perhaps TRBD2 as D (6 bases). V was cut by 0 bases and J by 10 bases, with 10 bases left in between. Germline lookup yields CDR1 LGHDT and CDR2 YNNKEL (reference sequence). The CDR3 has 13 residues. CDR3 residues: CASSQEQGREQFF. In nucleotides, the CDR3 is TGTGCCAGCAGCCAAGAACAAGGGAGGGAGCAGTTCTTC.

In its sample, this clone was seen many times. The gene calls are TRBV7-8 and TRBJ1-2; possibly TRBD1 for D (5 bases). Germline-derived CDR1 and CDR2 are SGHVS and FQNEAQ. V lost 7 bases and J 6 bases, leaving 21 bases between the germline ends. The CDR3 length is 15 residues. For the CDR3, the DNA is TGTGCCAGCACTTTAGCATCTACCAGGGATGATGGCTACACCTTC. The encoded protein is CASTLASTRDDGYTF.

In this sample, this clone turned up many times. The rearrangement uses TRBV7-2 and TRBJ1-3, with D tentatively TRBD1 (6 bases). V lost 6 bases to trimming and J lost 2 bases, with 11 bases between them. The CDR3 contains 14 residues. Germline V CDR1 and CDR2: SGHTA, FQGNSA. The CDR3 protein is CASSFSGAGNTIYF. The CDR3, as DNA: TGTGCCAGCAGTTTTTCAGGGGCTGGAAACACCATATATTTT.

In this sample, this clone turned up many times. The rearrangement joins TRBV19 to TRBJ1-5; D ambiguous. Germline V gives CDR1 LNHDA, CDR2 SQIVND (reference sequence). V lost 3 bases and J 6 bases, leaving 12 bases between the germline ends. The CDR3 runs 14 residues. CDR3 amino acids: CASSMGPQGQPQHF. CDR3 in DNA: TGTGCCAGTAGTATGGGCCCCCAAGGTCAGCCCCAGCATTTT.